The 18 T cell receptor beta chains given below trace back to one sample, sequenced in a study of T cell responses to AZD1222 COVID-19 vaccine. The protocol was immunoSEQ multiplex PCR, while the TCRdb copy is restricted to in-frame clones and leaves out a portion. Of 180,000 or so clones listed, 92% are singletons. Sequencing used peripheral blood, obtained 28 days after the second AZD1222 dose. These TCRs come from an adult who received the AZD1222 COVID-19 vaccine.

The chain couples TRBV12-3 or TRBV12-4 to TRBJ1-6; tentatively, D is TRBD1 (6 bases). CDR3 size: 12 residues. V lost 7 bases to trimming and J lost 8 bases, with 9 bases between them. CDR3 in amino acids: CASTRGHSPLHF. The DNA for the CDR3 is TGTGCCAGCACCCGGGGGCATTCACCCCTCCACTTT.

The chain is built from TRBV10-3 and TRBJ1-4, with a weak D call TRBD1 (6 bases). The ends were cut back, 2 bases at V and 10 bases at J, with 14 bases in the middle. The CDR3 has 14 amino acids. Germline CDR1 reads ENHRY; CDR2 reads SYGVKD. The CDR3 loop reads CAISEEQGVGKLFF. Written as DNA, the CDR3 is TGTGCCATCAGTGAGGAACAGGGCGTCGGAAAACTGTTTTTT.

This clone was observed once. The chain recombines TRBV7-9 with TRBJ2-1; D is perhaps TRBD1 (5 bases). CDR3 size: 15 residues. Trimming left V 0 bases short and J 7 bases short, with 13 bases between. The germline CDR1 and CDR2 sequences are SEHNR and FQNEAQ (reference sequence). CDR3: CASSLAPAGYNEQFF. CDR3 nucleotide sequence: TGTGCCAGCAGCTTAGCCCCGGCAGGGTATAATGAGCAGTTCTTC.

This clone was observed a handful of times. The CDR3 DNA reads TGTGCCAGCAGCACATATGGGGCCGAGCAGTACTTC. This sequence encodes CASSTYGAEQYF. The genes are TRBV11-3 and TRBJ2-7, with a weak D call TRBD1 (5 bases). Germline values: CDR1 SGHNT, CDR2 YENEEA. CDR3 length: 12 residues. Trimming took off 5 bases at V and 6 bases at J, with 11 bases between the two ends.

The chain has TRBV29-1 and TRBJ1-2, with D hard to call. This CDR3 has 13 residues. Germline-derived CDR1 and CDR2 are SQVTM and ANQGSEA. Trimming removed 5 bases at V and 4 bases at J, with 14 bases between. This chain's CDR3 is CSVRGQSVYGYTF. As DNA, the CDR3 is TGCAGCGTTCGGGGTCAATCGGTCTATGGCTACACCTTC.

V is TRBV5-4 and J is TRBJ2-1; D is tentatively TRBD1 or TRBD2 (6 bases each). Germline CDR1 and CDR2: SGHNT and YYREEE (reference sequence). The CDR3 runs to 17 residues. Trimming stripped 1 base from V and 8 bases from J, with 22 bases between. This CDR3 reads CASSLWAGGRMIHEQFF. DNA for the CDR3: TGTGCCAGCAGCTTGTGGGCCGGGGGCAGGATGATCCATGAGCAGTTCTTC. Full variable domain (rest looked up from reference TRBV5-4 and TRBJ2-1): ETGVTQSPTHLIKTRGQQVTLRCSSQSGHNTVSWYQQALGQGPQFIFQYYREEENGRGNFPPRFSGLQFPNYSSELNVNALELDDSALYLCASSLWAGGRMIHEQFFGPGTRLTVL.

This sequence joins TRBV10-3 and TRBJ1-5; 11 bases fit TRBD1. Looked up from germline, CDR1 is ENHRY and CDR2 is SYGVKD. CDR3 length: 15 residues. Trimming at V came to 5 bases and at J to 4 bases, leaving 4 bases not matched to a gene. In DNA, the CDR3 is TGTGCCATCAGTTTCGGACAGGGGGCTAATCAGCCCCAGCATTTT. Amino acid sequence: CAISFGQGANQPQHF.

V is TRBV4-1 and J is TRBJ2-3, with 7 bases lining up with TRBD2. This CDR3 is 17 amino acids long. J lost 5 bases, V lost 3 bases, and 14 bases had no gene match. From germline, CDR1 is MGHRA and CDR2 YSYEKL. The CDR3 protein is CASSHTGLGTLGDTQYF. In DNA form, the CDR3 reads TGCGCCAGCAGCCATACCGGACTAGGAACGCTAGGAGATACGCAGTATTTT.

V usage is TRBV5-1 and J usage is TRBJ1-1; tentative D call: TRBD1 (6 bases). The V gene lost 4 bases and the J gene lost 5 bases, with 15 bases spanning the gap. Germline V gene lookup returns CDR1 SGHRS and CDR2 YFSETQ. The CDR3 is made up of 14 amino acids. Written as DNA, the CDR3 is TGCGCCAGCAGCCTGGGCGGGGGGCTAACTGAAGCTTTCTTT. This gives the protein CASSLGGGLTEAFF.

The V call is TRBV7-2, the J call TRBJ1-2; the D gene is possibly TRBD1 (5 bases). This CDR3 region has 14 residues. From germline, CDR1 is SGHTA and CDR2 FQGNSA. Trimming removed 1 base from V and 6 bases from J, with 12 bases in between. The CDR3 loop is CASSLGRQGDGYTF. CDR3 nucleotide sequence: TGTGCCAGCAGCTTAGGTCGGCAGGGAGATGGCTACACCTTC. The complete variable domain, with remaining parts taken from reference TRBV7-2 and TRBJ1-2, reads GAGVSQSPSNKVTEKGKDVELRCDPISGHTALYWYRQSLGQGLEFLIYFQGNSAPDKSGLPSDRFSAERTGGSVSTLTIQRTQQEDSAVYLCASSLGRQGDGYTFGSGTRLTVV.

The V gene is TRBV6-5, the J gene TRBJ2-3; D possibly corresponds to TRBD1 (6 bases). V dropped 5 bases and J dropped 6 bases, with 18 bases sitting between them. The germline gives CDR1 MNHEY, CDR2 SVGAGI. CDR3 length equals 15 residues. CDR3 loop: CASSLGDGGSDTQYF. The CDR3 DNA follows: TGTGCCAGCAGTCTAGGGGATGGGGGCTCGGATACGCAGTATTTT.

This clone is a singleton in its sample. This chain links TRBV7-9 with TRBJ1-5; D may be TRBD1 (5 bases). V was shortened by 5 bases and J by 7 bases, with 15 bases between the two germline ends. Germline V lookup: CDR1 SEHNR, CDR2 FQNEAQ (reference sequence). This CDR3 has 14 residues. CDR3 DNA: TGTGCCAGCAGCCCGACAGATCAGCGCCAGCCCCAGCATTTT. It encodes CASSPTDQRQPQHF.

The chain recombines TRBV25-1 with TRBJ2-5, with no clear D. The CDR3 is made up of 13 amino acids. V was shortened by 4 bases and J by 5 bases, with 11 bases between the two germline ends. Looked up from germline, CDR1 is MGHDK and CDR2 is SYGVNS. CDR3 DNA sequence: TGTGCCAGCAGTGGGCGTGAGGCGGAGACCCAGTACTTC. This sequence encodes CASSGREAETQYF.

The chain couples TRBV4-2 to TRBJ1-2; 9 bases agree with TRBD1. CDR1 and CDR2 from the germline V gene are LGHNA and YNFKEQ. The CDR3 is 17 amino acids. Trimming took 0 bases from V and 7 from J; bases not matched to a gene: 12. Written as DNA, the CDR3 is TGTGCCAGCAGCCAAGATTTTACAGGGGGCGAATCAGTTGGCTACACCTTC. It yields the protein CASSQDFTGGESVGYTF.

The gene calls are TRBV16 and TRBJ2-7; D unclear. Trimming pared 1 base from V and 3 bases from J, leaving 13 bases between. This CDR3 comprises 15 residues. Germline CDR1 reads KGHSY; CDR2 reads FQNENV. The CDR3 spells CASSQWHHFGYEQYF. CDR3 nucleotide sequence: TGTGCCAGCAGCCAATGGCATCACTTCGGCTACGAGCAGTACTTC. The full variable domain, with the rest looked up from reference TRBV16 and TRBJ2-7, is GEEVAQTPKHLVRGEGQKAKLYCAPIKGHSYVFWYQQVLKNEFKFLISFQNENVFDETGMPKERFSAKCLPNSPCSLEIQATKLEDSAVYFCASSQWHHFGYEQYFGPGTRLTVT.

V usage is TRBV7-2 and J usage is TRBJ1-2; 9 bases agree with TRBD1. Per the germline V gene, CDR1 is SGHTA and CDR2 is FQGNSA. V shed 5 bases, J shed 7 bases, and the junction held 11 bases outside the gene matches. The CDR3 is made up of 15 amino acids. The CDR3 protein is CASSGRTGGYSGYTF. The CDR3 nucleotides are TGTGCCAGCAGCGGGCGCACAGGGGGCTACAGTGGCTACACCTTC.

The V gene is TRBV4-1, the J gene TRBJ1-3; D is undetermined. There are 15 residues in the CDR3. V lost 4 bases and J 4 bases, leaving 14 bases between the germline ends. Germline-derived CDR1 and CDR2 are MGHRA and YSYEKL. CDR3 DNA sequence: TGCGCCAGCAGCCCCCCTGGCGGGGTAGGAAACACCATATATTTT. Protein product: CASSPPGGVGNTIYF.

The V call is TRBV4-1, the J call TRBJ1-2; D may be TRBD1 (5 bases). Trimming cost V 4 bases and J 10 bases, with 19 bases left between them. This CDR3 is 14 amino acids long. Germline V gene data show CDR1 as MGHRA and CDR2 as YSYEKL. The CDR3 here is CASSPVGRQLVYTF. Written as DNA, the CDR3 is TGCGCCAGCAGCCCAGTGGGGCGGCAGCTAGTCTACACCTTC.